This TCR beta chain was recorded in a study of post-analysis software for immune sequencing data (dated by TCRdb to 2015 to 2017). With respect to the entire study: Recorded disease courses included relapsing-remitting, secondary progressive and progressive-relapsing multiple sclerosis, with some patients lacking subtype annotation. The patient repertoires were compared against some twelve previously published healthy control repertoires obtained from donors aged roughly 6 to 28 years. A subset of samples was prepared in parallel using single-end sample barcoding, then pooled and co-amplified after Illumina adapter ligation. Study-level results and caveats: The multiple sclerosis patient group was slightly younger than the control group. Multiple sclerosis patients had significantly lower normalized Chao1 diversity than controls, a result that suggests substantial peripheral T-cell clonal expansion. Direct clustering with F measure revealed strong co-clustering of samples prepared in the same batch, which led to a batch-effect correction. Patients showed significantly higher frequencies than controls for roughly 5 TRBV segments, among them TRBV5-6, TRBV5-1 and TRBV20-1.

This clonotype was detected ten times or more. The antigen it recognizes is unknown. Base quality data are lacking; no much larger clone is found one base away. Library preparation employed PCR. Sequencing was carried out with an Illumina HiSeq 2500. To reduce PCR and sequencing biases, unique molecular identifiers were incorporated into the TCR beta cDNA libraries. Every 1 to 10 million input T cells yielded approximately 500,000 cDNA molecules, meaning each molecule approximated one T cell. Patient libraries were prepared and sequenced with the same protocol used for the earlier healthy control dataset. Within a given batch, samples were prepared together, multiplexed and sequenced on the same HiSeq lane. The source study handled its data this way. Raw barcoded reads were processed with MIGEC, discarding single-read molecular identifier groups before consensus assembly and CDR3 extraction. VDJtools was used for post-analysis of the clonotype tables, and diversity was normalized by down-sampling every dataset to the size of the smallest sample. In repertoire overlap clustering, CDR3 amino acid sequences, but not nucleotide sequences, were matched to correct batch-related cross-sample contamination. TCRdb reprocessing: public reads trimmed at Q25 with fastp, clones called with MiXCR, in-frame beta chains kept. All rows with the same CDR3 protein become a single entry with the most common DNA and genes. Clone size and V and J calls follow TCRdb, not the original study. The table for this sample lists roughly 180,000 distinct CDR3 sequences; approximately 31% of them were counted only once. Approximately 1.5% of the sample comes from the top ten.

The CDR3 measures 12 amino acids from cysteine to phenylalanine. Here the CDR3 DNA is all that survives: 36 bases in frame from base 1. The junction carries 8 bases between V and J, which are trimmed by 3 bases and 8 bases respectively. TCR beta repertoires were profiled from peripheral blood of 10 to 15 young patients with multiple sclerosis to demonstrate the VDJtools post-analysis software. Multiple sclerosis patients were children and adolescents aged roughly 6 to 17 years. What was sequenced was blood. The receptor was isolated from a girl aged 5 to 17 with multiple sclerosis. The V gene is TRBV12-3 or TRBV12-4 and the J gene is TRBJ2-1; the D gene remains uncertain. CDR3 sequence: CASSLGSDEQFF. At the DNA level, the sequence is TGTGCCAGCAGTTTGGGGTCCGATGAGCAGTTCTTC.